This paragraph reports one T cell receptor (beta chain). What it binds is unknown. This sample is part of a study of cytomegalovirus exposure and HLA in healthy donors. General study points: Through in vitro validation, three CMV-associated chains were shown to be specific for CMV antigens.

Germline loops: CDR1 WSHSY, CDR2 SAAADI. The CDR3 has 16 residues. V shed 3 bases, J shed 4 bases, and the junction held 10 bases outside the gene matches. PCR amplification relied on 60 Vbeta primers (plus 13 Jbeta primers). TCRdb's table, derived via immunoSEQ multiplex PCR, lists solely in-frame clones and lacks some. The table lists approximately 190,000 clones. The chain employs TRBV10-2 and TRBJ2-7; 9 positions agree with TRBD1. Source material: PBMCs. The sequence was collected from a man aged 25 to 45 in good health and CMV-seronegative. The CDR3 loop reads CASSEQAGTGSYEQYF. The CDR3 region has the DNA TGCGCCAGCAGTGAACAAGCCGGGACAGGGTCTTACGAGCAGTACTTC.